The entry below gives a single T cell receptor beta chain sequence along with its context. Its specificity is not known. This record comes from a study of CD8+ T cells in alopecia areata. Study information: The drug, tofacitinib, lasted 6 to 18 months, followed by 6 months off drug. General observations from the study: Many expanded lesional clones persisted during tofacitinib (in both scalp and blood). In scalp, tofacitinib significantly decreased clonality and expanded CD8+ clones among the top 100.

Isolated RNA was reverse transcribed into cDNA used as the sequencing template. The data were produced by immunoSEQ multiplex PCR, yet TCRdb's version contains in-frame clones alone and is incomplete. The sample has fewer than 150,000 clones, around 82% seen once. Treatment specified: oral pan-JAK inhibitor, 5-10 mg twice daily. Material: CD8+ T cells sorted from blood, obtained at week 4, from a patient treated with tofacitinib. The clonotype originates from a human donor with alopecia areata.

The CDR3 reads CASSLAGQGAYNSPLHF. In DNA, the CDR3 is TGTGCCAGCAGCTTAGCGGGACAGGGGGCCTATAATTCACCCCTCCACTTT. The rearrangement uses TRBV7-6 and TRBJ1-6; 11 positions match TRBD1. The CDR3 totals 17 residues. Unmatched junction bases numbered 0, after V lost 0 bases and J lost 2 bases. Germline V gene data show CDR1 as SGHVS and CDR2 as FNYEAQ.